One sample yielded the 25 T cell receptor beta chains listed below, sequenced in a study of blood T cell repertoires in COVID-19. Sequencing used immunoSEQ multiplex PCR; TCRdb keeps in-frame clones, though not all of them. The top ten clones hold around 1.4% of a sample with hundreds of thousands of clones, about 87% of them seen once. What was sequenced was peripheral blood. The receptor set was obtained from a man between 70 and 80 years old with acute or convalescent COVID-19.

The chain links TRBV27 to TRBJ2-3; 10 positions agree with TRBD2. CDR3 length: 18 residues. The V gene's germline CDR1 is MNHEY and CDR2 SMNVEV (reference sequence). V gave up 1 base and J gave up 1 base; unmatched junction bases: 8. The CDR3 sequence: CASSLWGTSELRTDTQYF. The CDR3 coding sequence is TGTGCCAGCAGTTTATGGGGGACTAGCGAGCTTCGCACAGATACGCAGTATTTT.

This chain uses TRBV19 with TRBJ1-2, with D possibly matching TRBD1 (5 bases). V lost 7 bases and J lost 5, with 20 bases in between. Germline loops: CDR1 LNHDA, CDR2 SQIVND (reference sequence). This CDR3 is built from 15 residues. The CDR3 loop reads CASTQGGRAGYGYTF. The CDR3 nucleotides are TGTGCCAGTACCCAAGGTGGCAGGGCTGGGTATGGCTACACCTTC.

V is TRBV24-1 and J is TRBJ2-5, with 8 bases identical to TRBD2. This CDR3 region has 15 residues. Germline assignment: CDR1 KGHDR and CDR2 SFDVKD. The V segment lost 4 bases and the J segment 4 bases; nucleotides outside the gene matches: 7. The CDR3: CATSDPRAGAETQYF. The CDR3 nucleotides read TGTGCCACCAGTGACCCTCGAGCGGGAGCAGAGACCCAGTACTTC.

The V call is TRBV30, the J call TRBJ2-5; 7 bases align to TRBD1. This CDR3 has 16 residues. The junction had 14 bases not matched to a gene; V was cut back by 2 bases and J by 5 bases. The V gene's germline CDR1 is GTSNPN and CDR2 SVGIG (reference sequence). As DNA, the CDR3 is TGTGCCTGGAGTACCCCGACAGGGCCCCATGGGGAGACCCAGTACTTC. Protein: CAWSTPTGPHGETQYF.

This clone has more than one count but fewer than ten. The genes are TRBV28 and TRBJ1-5; 11 bases are shared with TRBD1. Trimming at V came to 1 base and at J to 7 bases, leaving 6 bases not matched to a gene. The CDR3 is 16 amino acids. Germline CDR1 is MDHEN and CDR2 is SYDVKM. The CDR3 spells CASSLFRTGGGQPQHF. Here the CDR3 DNA reads TGTGCCAGCAGTTTATTCCGGACAGGGGGCGGACAGCCCCAGCATTTT.

This chain links TRBV19 with TRBJ1-2, with a tentative D call TRBD1 (5 bases). Deletions cut 3 bases from V and 1 base from J, with 9 bases between. The CDR3 contains 14 residues. CDR1 is LNHDA and CDR2 is SQIVND in the germline V gene (reference sequence). CDR3 protein: CASSIQGDNYGYTF. As DNA, the CDR3 is TGTGCCAGTAGTATCCAGGGTGATAACTATGGCTACACCTTC. Complete variable domain (other parts from reference TRBV19 and TRBJ1-2): DGGITQSPKYLFRKEGQNVTLSCEQNLNHDAMYWYRQDPGQGLRLIYYSQIVNDFQKGDIAEGYSVSREKKESFPLTVTSAQKNPTAFYLCASSIQGDNYGYTFGSGTRLTVV.

The rearrangement uses TRBV19 and TRBJ2-7; TRBD2 might be the D (6 bases). Germline V lookup: CDR1 LNHDA, CDR2 SQIVND (reference sequence). CDR3 length: 14 amino acids. V was clipped by 5 bases and J by 2 bases, with 13 bases between them. CDR3 sequence reads: CASSGGVRTYEQYF. As DNA, the CDR3 is TGTGCCAGTAGTGGCGGGGTTCGGACCTACGAGCAGTACTTC.

The chain uses TRBV4-3 and TRBJ1-1; 8 bases fit TRBD1. The J segment lost 1 base and the V segment lost 5 bases, leaving 6 bases of the junction unmatched. This CDR3 has 15 amino acids. Germline CDR1 reads LGHNA; CDR2 reads YSLEER. In nucleotides, the CDR3 is TGCGCCAGCAGCATTGGACAGGGATCGAACACTGAAGCTTTCTTT. It codes for CASSIGQGSNTEAFF.

The chain combines TRBV3-1 (or the pseudogene TRBV3-2) with TRBJ2-5, with 7 bases identical to TRBD1. There are 15 residues in the CDR3. With 2 bases clipped from V and 4 bases from J, the junction kept 7 bases outside the gene matches. CDR1 LGHDT and CDR2 YNNKEL come from the germline V gene (reference sequence). CDR3 nucleotide sequence: TGTGCCAGCAGCCAACGAGGGGGCTCGGGAGAGACCCAGTACTTC. It yields the protein CASSQRGGSGETQYF.

Comments on this clone: Other DNA sequences in the same sample also yield this CDR3. Here the CDR3 reads CASSIRGGETQYF. DNA for the CDR3: TGTGCCAGTAGTATCAGAGGCGGGGAGACCCAGTACTTC. This chain connects TRBV19 to TRBJ2-5; D is perhaps TRBD2 (5 bases). CDR1 and CDR2 (germline): LNHDA, SQIVND (reference sequence). V lost 3 bases and J lost 5, with 10 bases in between. The CDR3 is made up of 13 amino acids.

V gene TRBV7-2 combines with J gene TRBJ1-1, with D unresolved. Trimming removed 6 bases at V and 0 bases at J, with 11 bases between. There are 14 residues in the CDR3. The germline V gene has CDR1 SGHTA and CDR2 FQGNSA. This CDR3 is CASRPRALNTEAFF. Written as DNA, the CDR3 is TGTGCCAGCAGGCCGCGGGCGCTGAACACTGAAGCTTTCTTT. The full variable domain, in which reference TRBV7-2 and TRBJ1-1 provide the parts outside the CDR3, is GAGVSQSPSNKVTEKGKDVELRCDPISGHTALYWYRQSLGQGLEFLIYFQGNSAPDKSGLPSDRFSAERTGGSVSTLTIQRTQQEDSAVYLCASRPRALNTEAFFGQGTRLTVV.

The CDR3 region has the DNA TGCGCCAGCAGCTTATCAGGGTCATCAACAGATACGCAGTATTTT. Protein product: CASSLSGSSTDTQYF. This chain links TRBV5-1 with TRBJ2-3; tentative D call: TRBD1 (5 bases). The CDR3 has 15 residues. CDR1 and CDR2 from the germline V gene are SGHRS and YFSETQ. Trimming left V 2 bases short and J 3 bases short, with 13 bases between.

The J gene is TRBJ1-1, the V gene TRBV9, with 7 bases identical to TRBD1. Looked up from germline, CDR1 is SGDLS and CDR2 is YYNGEE. Trimming at V came to 4 bases and at J to 3 bases, leaving 6 bases not matched to a gene. This CDR3 region has 14 residues. The CDR3 sequence: CASSLADRHTEAFF. In DNA form, the CDR3 reads TGTGCCAGCAGCTTAGCGGACAGGCACACTGAAGCTTTCTTT.

The J gene is TRBJ2-7, the V gene TRBV5-1; 7 bases match TRBD2. Germline CDR1 reads SGHRS; CDR2 reads YFSETQ. CDR3 size: 15 residues. V lost 4 bases, J lost 0 bases, and 7 bases stayed unmatched. CDR3 nucleotide sequence: TGCGCCAGCAGCCTCCAGGGAGGGAGCTCCTACGAGCAGTACTTC. This encodes CASSLQGGSSYEQYF.

The chain links TRBV21-1 to TRBJ2-2; the table's TRBD1 call for D was not verified on the DNA. TRBV21-1 is a recognized pseudogene. The CDR3 covers 17 residues. In DNA, the CDR3 is TGTGCCAGCAGCAACAGTGGACAGAACACGAACACCGGGGAGCTGTTTTTT. Encoded protein: CASSNSGQNTNTGELFF.

The gene calls are TRBV5-1 and TRBJ1-5; a possible D gene is TRBD1 (6 bases). CDR1 and CDR2 (germline): SGHRS, YFSETQ. This CDR3 spans 14 amino acids. Trimming left V 1 base short and J 8 bases short, with 13 bases between. The CDR3 sequence is CASSLQGSGEPQHF. DNA of the CDR3: TGCGCCAGCAGCTTGCAGGGGTCGGGTGAGCCCCAGCATTTT.

With respect to this clone: Relative to the germline gene, one junction end is altered; a read error may explain this. The chain joins TRBV28 to TRBJ2-7; 10 bases line up with TRBD1. The CDR3 runs 15 residues. Germline V lookup: CDR1 MDHEN, CDR2 SYDVKM. In DNA, the CDR3 is TGTGCCAGCAGTGTATGGACAGGGGGGGTCTACGAGCAGTACTTC. Translated, it gives CASSVWTGGVYEQYF.

The rearrangement links TRBV9 to TRBJ2-1, with D unclear. The CDR3 sequence is 15 residues long. CDR1 is SGDLS, CDR2 YYNGEE, per germline. Trimming took 2 bases from V and 0 from J, leaving 9 bases between them. The CDR3 sequence is CASSVDIRSYNEQFF. CDR3 coding DNA: TGTGCCAGCAGCGTTGACATACGCTCCTACAATGAGCAGTTCTTC.

The chain links TRBV10-3 to TRBJ1-2, with a possible D match to TRBD1 (6 bases). Trimming removed 6 bases from V and 0 bases from J, with 11 bases in between. The CDR3 is 14 amino acids. CDR1 and CDR2 (germline): ENHRY, SYGVKD. The CDR3 reads CAISGDRSNYGYTF. CDR3 DNA sequence: TGTGCCATCAGCGGAGACAGGTCTAACTATGGCTACACCTTC.

The chain is built from TRBV18 and TRBJ2-7, with D tentatively TRBD1 (5 bases). The ends were cut back, 3 bases at V and 2 bases at J, with 11 bases in the middle. The CDR3 sequence is 14 residues long. CDR1 KGHSH and CDR2 LQKENI come from the germline V gene. The CDR3 reads CASSPHPGTYEQYF. CDR3 DNA sequence: TGTGCCAGCTCACCCCACCCAGGGACCTACGAGCAGTACTTC.

This clone was observed at least ten times. The V gene is TRBV20-1, the J gene TRBJ2-1; no reliable D call. Germline V lookup: CDR1 DFQATT, CDR2 SNEGSKA (reference sequence). The V end was cut by 8 bases, the J end by 4 bases, with 9 bases between. This CDR3 contains 11 residues. The CDR3 region has the DNA TGCAGTTTCCTGGAGTACAATGAGCAGTTCTTC. Protein: CSFLEYNEQFF.

The chain carries TRBV2 and TRBJ1-1; TRBD1 is a possible D gene (5 bases). The ends were cut back, 9 bases at V and 4 bases at J, with 15 bases in the middle. There are 13 residues in the CDR3. Germline CDR1 SNHLY, CDR2 FYNNEI. The CDR3 nucleotides are TGTGCCAGTAACGTGGCAGGGTCCACTGAAGCTTTCTTT. As protein: CASNVAGSTEAFF.

The gene calls are TRBV28 and TRBJ2-1; 9 positions match TRBD2. The V and J ends lost 8 bases and 1 base, in that order; junction bases with no gene match: 6. There are 15 residues in the CDR3. CDR1 MDHEN and CDR2 SYDVKM come from the germline V gene. Here the CDR3 reads CASDGAGGSYNEQFF. As DNA, the CDR3 is TGTGCCAGCGATGGGGCGGGAGGGTCCTACAATGAGCAGTTCTTC.

The chain recombines TRBV7-2 with TRBJ2-3; tentative D call: TRBD2 (5 bases). Trimming took 1 base from V and 9 from J, leaving 14 bases between them. From germline, CDR1 is SGHTA and CDR2 FQGNSA. The CDR3 totals 14 residues. The CDR3 is CASSLGHASKTQYF. Written as DNA, the CDR3 is TGTGCCAGCAGCTTAGGACATGCTAGCAAAACGCAGTATTTT.

This chain links TRBV6-2 or TRBV6-3 with TRBJ2-1; D not certain. The V gene's germline CDR1 is MNHEY and CDR2 SVGEGT. V was shortened by 1 base and J by 15 bases, with 19 bases between the two germline ends. This CDR3 has 14 residues. For the CDR3, the DNA is TGTGCCAGCAGTTACTTTGGTACCAATGAGCCTTCGTTCTTC. Translating gives CASSYFGTNEPSFF.